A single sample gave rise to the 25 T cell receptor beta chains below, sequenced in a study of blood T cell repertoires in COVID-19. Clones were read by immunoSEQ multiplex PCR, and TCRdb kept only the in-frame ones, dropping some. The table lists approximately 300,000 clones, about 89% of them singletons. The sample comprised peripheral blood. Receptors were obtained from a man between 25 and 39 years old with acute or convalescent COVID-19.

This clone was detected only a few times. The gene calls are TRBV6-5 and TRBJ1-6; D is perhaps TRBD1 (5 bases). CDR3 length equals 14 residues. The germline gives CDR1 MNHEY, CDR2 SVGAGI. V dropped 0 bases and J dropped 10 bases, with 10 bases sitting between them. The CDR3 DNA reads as TGTGCCAGCAGTTACTCCGGGACTATCTCACCCCTCCACTTT. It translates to CASSYSGTISPLHF.

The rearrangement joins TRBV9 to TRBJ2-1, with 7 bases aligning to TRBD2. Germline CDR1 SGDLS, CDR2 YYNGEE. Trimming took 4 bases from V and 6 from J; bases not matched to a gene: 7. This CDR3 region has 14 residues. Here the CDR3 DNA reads TGTGCCAGCAGCCCAACCCCTAGCGGCAATGAGCAGTTCTTC. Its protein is CASSPTPSGNEQFF.

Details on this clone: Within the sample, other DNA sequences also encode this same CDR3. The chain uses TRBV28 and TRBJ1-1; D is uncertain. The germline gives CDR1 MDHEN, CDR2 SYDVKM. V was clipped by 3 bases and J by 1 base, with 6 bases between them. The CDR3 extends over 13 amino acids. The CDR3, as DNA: TGTGCCAGCAGTTTCCGGAGGAACACTGAAGCTTTCTTT. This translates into CASSFRRNTEAFF. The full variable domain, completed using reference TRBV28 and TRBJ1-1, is DVKVTQSSRYLVKRTGEKVFLECVQDMDHENMFWYRQDPGLGLRLIYFSYDVKMKEKGDIPEGYSVSREKKERFSLILESASTNQTSMYLCASSFRRNTEAFFGQGTRLTVV.

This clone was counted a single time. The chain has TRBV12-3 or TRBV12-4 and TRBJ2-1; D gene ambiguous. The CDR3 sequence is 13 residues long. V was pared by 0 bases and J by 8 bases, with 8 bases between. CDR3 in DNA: TGTGCCAGCAGTTTAGCAATGGGCTATGAGCAGTTCTTC. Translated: CASSLAMGYEQFF.

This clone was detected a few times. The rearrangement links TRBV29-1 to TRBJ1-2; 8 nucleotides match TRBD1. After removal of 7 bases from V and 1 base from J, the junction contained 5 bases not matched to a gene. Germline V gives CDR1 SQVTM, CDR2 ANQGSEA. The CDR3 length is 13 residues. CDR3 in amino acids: CSAQTGGNYGYTF. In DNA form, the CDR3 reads TGCAGCGCCCAAACAGGGGGTAACTATGGCTACACCTTC.

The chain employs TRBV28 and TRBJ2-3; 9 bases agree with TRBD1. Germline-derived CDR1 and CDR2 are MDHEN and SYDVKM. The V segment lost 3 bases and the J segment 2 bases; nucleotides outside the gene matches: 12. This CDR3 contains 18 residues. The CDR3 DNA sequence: TGTGCCAGCAGTTTTTCCCCCGGACAGGGGTCTTTCACAGATACGCAGTATTTT. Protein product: CASSFSPGQGSFTDTQYF.

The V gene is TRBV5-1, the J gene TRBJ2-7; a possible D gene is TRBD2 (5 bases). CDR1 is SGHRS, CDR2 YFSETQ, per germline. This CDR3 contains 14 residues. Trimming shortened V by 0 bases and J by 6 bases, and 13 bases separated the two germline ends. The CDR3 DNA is TGCGCCAGCAGCTTGGCCGGGGTCGAGGGCGAGCAGTACTTC. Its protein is CASSLAGVEGEQYF.

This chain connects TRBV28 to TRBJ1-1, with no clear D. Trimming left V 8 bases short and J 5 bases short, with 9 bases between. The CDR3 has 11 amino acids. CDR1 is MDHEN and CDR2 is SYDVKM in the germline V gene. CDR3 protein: CASGLRTEAFF. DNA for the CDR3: TGTGCCAGCGGGTTGAGGACTGAAGCTTTCTTT.

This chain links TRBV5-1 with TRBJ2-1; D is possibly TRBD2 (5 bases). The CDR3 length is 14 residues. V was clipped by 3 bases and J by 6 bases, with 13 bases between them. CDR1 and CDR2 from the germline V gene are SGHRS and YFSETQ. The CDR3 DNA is TGCGCCAGCAGCTCGGGCCGTCGGGGCAATGAGCAGTTCTTC. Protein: CASSSGRRGNEQFF. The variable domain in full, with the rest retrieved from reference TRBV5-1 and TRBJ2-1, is KAGVTQTPRYLIKTRGQQVTLSCSPISGHRSVSWYQQTPGQGLQFLFEYFSETQRNKGNFPGRFSGRQFSNSRSEMNVSTLELGDSALYLCASSSGRRGNEQFFGPGTRLTVL.

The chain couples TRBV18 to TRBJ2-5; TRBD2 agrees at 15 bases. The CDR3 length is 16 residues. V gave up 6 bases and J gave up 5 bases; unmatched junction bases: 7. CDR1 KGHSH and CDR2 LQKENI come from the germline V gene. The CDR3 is CASSGLAGGPEETQYF. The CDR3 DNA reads TGTGCCAGCTCCGGACTAGCGGGGGGGCCAGAGGAGACCCAGTACTTC.

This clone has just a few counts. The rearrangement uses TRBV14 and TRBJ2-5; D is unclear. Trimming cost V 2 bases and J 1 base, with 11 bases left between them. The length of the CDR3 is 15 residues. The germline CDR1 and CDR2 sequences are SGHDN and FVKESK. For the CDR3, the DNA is TGTGCCAGCAGCCAATTCTCGACTCCCCAAGAGACCCAGTACTTC. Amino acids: CASSQFSTPQETQYF.

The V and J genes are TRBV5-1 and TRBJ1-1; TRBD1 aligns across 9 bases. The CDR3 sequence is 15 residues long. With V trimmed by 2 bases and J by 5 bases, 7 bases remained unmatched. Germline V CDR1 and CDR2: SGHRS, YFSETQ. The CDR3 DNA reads TGCGCCAGCAGCTTTATACAGGGGGCGAGGACTGAAGCTTTCTTT. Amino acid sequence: CASSFIQGARTEAFF.

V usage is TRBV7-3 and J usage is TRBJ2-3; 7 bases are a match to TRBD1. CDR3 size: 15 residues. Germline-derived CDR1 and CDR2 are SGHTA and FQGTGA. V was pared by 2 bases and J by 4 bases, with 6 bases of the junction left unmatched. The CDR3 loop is CASSLGQGVADTQYF. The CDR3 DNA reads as TGTGCCAGCAGCTTAGGGCAGGGGGTGGCAGATACGCAGTATTTT.

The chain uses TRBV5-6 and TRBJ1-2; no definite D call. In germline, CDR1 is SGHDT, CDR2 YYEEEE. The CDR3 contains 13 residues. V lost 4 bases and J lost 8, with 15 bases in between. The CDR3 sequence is CASSQPDTIGYTF. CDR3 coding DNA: TGTGCCAGCAGCCAACCCGACACCATCGGCTACACCTTC.

The CDR3: CAWSAYSGFNAEAFF. The CDR3 DNA is TGTGCCTGGAGTGCGTATTCGGGGTTTAACGCTGAAGCTTTCTTT. This chain joins TRBV30 and TRBJ1-1; the D is unclear. This CDR3 region has 15 residues. The germline V gene has CDR1 GTSNPN and CDR2 SVGIG (reference sequence). Trimming took 1 base from V and 6 from J, leaving 18 bases between them.

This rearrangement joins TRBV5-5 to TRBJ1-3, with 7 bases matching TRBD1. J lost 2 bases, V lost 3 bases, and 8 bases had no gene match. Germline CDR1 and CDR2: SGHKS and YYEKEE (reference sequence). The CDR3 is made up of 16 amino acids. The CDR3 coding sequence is TGTGCCAGCAGCTCCCTCCGGGACAGAACTGGAAACACCATATATTTT. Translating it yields CASSSLRDRTGNTIYF.

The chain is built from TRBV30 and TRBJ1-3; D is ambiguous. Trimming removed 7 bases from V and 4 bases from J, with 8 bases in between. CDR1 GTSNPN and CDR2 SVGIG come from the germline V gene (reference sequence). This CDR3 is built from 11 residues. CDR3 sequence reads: CAFWHGNTIYF. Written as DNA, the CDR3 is TGTGCCTTTTGGCACGGAAACACCATATATTTT.

Written as DNA, the CDR3 is TGTGCCAGCAGCTTAGAGTCAGGAGGTGCCTACGAGCAGTACTTC. Translated, it gives CASSLESGGAYEQYF. This rearrangement joins TRBV11-2 to TRBJ2-7, with a weak D call TRBD2 (5 bases). The CDR3 runs to 15 residues. V lost 0 bases and J lost 2, with 11 bases in between. Germline loops: CDR1 SGHAT, CDR2 FQNNGV.

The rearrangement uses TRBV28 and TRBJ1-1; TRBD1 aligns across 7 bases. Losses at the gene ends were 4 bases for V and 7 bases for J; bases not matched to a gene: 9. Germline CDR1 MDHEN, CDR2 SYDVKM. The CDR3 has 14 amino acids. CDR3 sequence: CASSSGTAYSEAFF. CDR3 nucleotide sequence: TGTGCCAGCAGTTCGGGGACAGCCTACAGTGAAGCTTTCTTT. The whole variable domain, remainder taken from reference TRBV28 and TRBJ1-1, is DVKVTQSSRYLVKRTGEKVFLECVQDMDHENMFWYRQDPGLGLRLIYFSYDVKMKEKGDIPEGYSVSREKKERFSLILESASTNQTSMYLCASSSGTAYSEAFFGQGTRLTVV.

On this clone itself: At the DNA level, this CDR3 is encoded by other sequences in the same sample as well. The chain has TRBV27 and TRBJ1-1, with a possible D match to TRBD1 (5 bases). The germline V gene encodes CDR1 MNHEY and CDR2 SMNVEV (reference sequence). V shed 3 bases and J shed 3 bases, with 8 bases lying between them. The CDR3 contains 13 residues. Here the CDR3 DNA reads TGTGCCAGCAGTTTTGAAGGGGACACTGAAGCTTTCTTT. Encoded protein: CASSFEGDTEAFF.

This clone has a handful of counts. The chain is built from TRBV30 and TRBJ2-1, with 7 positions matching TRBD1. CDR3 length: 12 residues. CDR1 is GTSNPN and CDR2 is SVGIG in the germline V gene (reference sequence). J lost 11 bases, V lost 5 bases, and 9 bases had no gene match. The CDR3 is CAWQTGSPQQFF. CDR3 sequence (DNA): TGTGCCTGGCAGACAGGGTCCCCCCAGCAGTTCTTC.

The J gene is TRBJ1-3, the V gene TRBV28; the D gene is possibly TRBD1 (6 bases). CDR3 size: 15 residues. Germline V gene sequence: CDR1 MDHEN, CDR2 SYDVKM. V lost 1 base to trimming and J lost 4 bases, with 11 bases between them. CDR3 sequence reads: CASSLLGARGNTIYF. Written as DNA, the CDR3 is TGTGCCAGCAGTTTATTGGGGGCCCGGGGAAACACCATATATTTT.

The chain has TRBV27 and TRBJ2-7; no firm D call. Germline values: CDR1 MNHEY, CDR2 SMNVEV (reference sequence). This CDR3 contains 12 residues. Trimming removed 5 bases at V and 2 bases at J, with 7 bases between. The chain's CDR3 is CASSDTAYEQYF. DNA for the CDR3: TGTGCCAGCAGTGACACAGCCTACGAGCAGTACTTC.

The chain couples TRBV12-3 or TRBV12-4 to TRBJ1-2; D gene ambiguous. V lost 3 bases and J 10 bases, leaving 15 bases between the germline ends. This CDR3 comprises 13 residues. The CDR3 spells CASSFAAESAYTF. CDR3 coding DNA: TGTGCCAGCAGTTTTGCTGCCGAGAGCGCCTACACCTTC.

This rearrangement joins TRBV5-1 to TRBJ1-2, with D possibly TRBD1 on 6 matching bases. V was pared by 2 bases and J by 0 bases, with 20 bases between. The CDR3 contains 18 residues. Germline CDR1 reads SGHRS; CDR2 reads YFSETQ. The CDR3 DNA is TGCGCCAGCAGCTTATCCGCCCGGGGGGGCACTCCTAACTATGGCTACACCTTC. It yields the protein CASSLSARGGTPNYGYTF.